This T cell receptor (beta chain) was identified during a study of shared clonotypes between healthy human individuals (dated by TCRdb to about 2020). About the study as a whole: Three men and a couple of women, aged 18 to 49 years, made up the cohort. To estimate repertoire size and how much clonotypes are shared between individuals, the study performed deep sequencing of blood TCR repertoires from a few healthy adults. Different laboratories and diverse techniques were used to prepare libraries and sequence TCR repertoires, to increase sequencing depth and limit assay-specific biases. Leukapheresis yielded between about 0.94 and 9 billion PBMCs per donor. Broader findings and caveats from the paper: Pairwise subsampling led to the expectation that sequencing depth would affect the degree of clonotype sharing among donors. Because the study included a small number of donors, the genetic and exposure-history diversity represented was limited. Only blood was sampled, and tissue TCR repertoires likely differ from those in blood.

TCR CDR3 regions were amplified from genomic DNA by multiplex PCR using the deep immunoSEQ assay. Genomic DNA extracted from each cell subset was distributed evenly over all wells of several immunoSEQ 96-well plates, and each plate served as one replicate. Each replicate PCR for unsorted PBMC received roughly 300 ng genomic DNA, equal to about 30,000 T cell genomes. Ten immunoSEQ deep assay plates were used to sequence unsorted PBMC genomic DNA. Purified libraries were quantified with a Qubit 3.0 fluorometer, sized on a Bioanalyzer 2100, and re-quantified with the KAPA Library Quantification kit. Every immunoSEQ 96-well plate was sequenced on a dedicated single-read 150-cycle Illumina NextSeq 550 flow cell. In the original analysis: Because only junctional sequences without quality scores were contained in the immunoSEQ output, filtering matching that applied to full-length reads could not be performed. To assign V/J genes and CDR3, sequences were annotated using PyIR, a Python wrapper for IgBLAST v1.9, with IMGT germline references. Reads were filtered out if the reads had weak V/J assignments (E-value above 1e-6), no CDR3, stop codons, out-of-frame junctions, or ambiguous translated residues. V3J clonotypes were defined by identical inferred V gene, J gene, and CDR3 amino acid sequence. Percentage overlap between repertoires was calculated by dividing the number of shared unique clonotypes by the size of the smaller repertoire. Repertoire richness was assessed with RTK rarefaction, the Chao1 estimator, and Recon v2.1 estimates of unobserved clonotypes. TCRdb carries this immuneACCESS record with in-frame sequences only. Its versions omit some clonotypes, under half of them owing to an unresolved V gene in the studies checked, with the rest unexplained. Clonal size and the V and J genes are those of that table, whereas D and trimming came from the DNA. For this sample there are some 490,000 clones; about 78% appear just once. 12% of the sample is held by the ten biggest clonotypes.

At the junction V is shortened by 7 bases and J by 2 bases; bases outside the gene matches: 4. For CDR1 and CDR2, the germline V gene lists SGHAT and FQNNGV. The CDR3 contains 13 residues, cysteine and phenylalanine counted. Only the CDR3 DNA is retained, 39 bases long and in frame from the first base. Donors were healthy HIV-negative adults with no recently reported acute infections or vaccinations. Every donor was a Caucasian adult living in Nashville, Tennessee, USA. In the unsorted samples, 87 million or so PBMCs were counted, and genomic DNA was extracted using the QIAamp DNA Blood Mini kit. After blood collection by leukapheresis, PBMCs were isolated using Ficoll-Histopaque density gradient centrifugation and then cryopreserved in the vapor phase of liquid nitrogen. Concerning this clone: Its target antigen remains unknown. The record has no base qualities; no much larger clone is one base away.

This receptor was obtained from a woman aged 40 to 50 in good health. Some clones in this sample may be carry-over from other donors' samples. The specimen sequenced was PBMCs. The sequence links TRBV11-2 to TRBJ2-5, with 7 middle bases fitting TRBD1. The nucleotide sequence is given as TGTGCCAGCAACCCGACAGGGCAAGAGACCCAGTACTTC. Translated, this is CASNPTGQETQYF. The reference TRBV11-2 and TRBJ2-5 proteins fill in what lies around the CDR3, so the full variable domain reads EAGVAQSPRYKIIEKRQSVAFWCNPISGHATLYWYQQILGQGPKLLIQFQNNGVVDDSQLPKDRFSAERLKGVDSTLKIQPAKLEDSAVYLCASNPTGQETQYFGPGTRLLVL.